The 30 T cell receptor beta chains listed next were all sequenced from one sample in a study of blood T cell repertoires in COVID-19. The data were produced by immunoSEQ multiplex PCR, yet TCRdb's version contains in-frame clones alone and is incomplete. The table shows 150,000 or so clones, with roughly 86% occurring only once. The sequenced material came from peripheral blood. The source of these receptors is a woman aged 50 to 60 with acute or convalescent COVID-19.

This chain links TRBV3-1 (or the pseudogene TRBV3-2) with TRBJ1-4, with 10 nucleotides matching TRBD1. The germline V gene has CDR1 LGHDT and CDR2 YNNKEL (reference sequence). V was clipped by 4 bases and J by 8 bases; unmatched bases: 4. The CDR3 length is 14 residues. The CDR3 DNA reads as TGTGCCAGCAGCCTCGGGACAGGGGCAGAAAAACTGTTTTTT. It codes for CASSLGTGAEKLFF.

The rearrangement uses TRBV5-1 and TRBJ2-7; TRBD1 agrees at 7 bases. V was clipped by 4 bases and J by 2 bases; unmatched bases: 6. This CDR3 comprises 14 residues. In germline, CDR1 is SGHRS, CDR2 YFSETQ. The CDR3 region is CASSRGPLAYEQYF. The CDR3 bases are TGCGCCAGCAGCAGGGGGCCTTTAGCCTACGAGCAGTACTTC. Full variable domain (missing parts from reference TRBV5-1 and TRBJ2-7): KAGVTQTPRYLIKTRGQQVTLSCSPISGHRSVSWYQQTPGQGLQFLFEYFSETQRNKGNFPGRFSGRQFSNSRSEMNVSTLELGDSALYLCASSRGPLAYEQYFGPGTRLTVT.

The rearrangement links TRBV5-8 to TRBJ1-1; TRBD1 might be the D (6 bases). The CDR3 spans 14 residues. Trimming pared 0 bases from V and 0 bases from J, leaving 6 bases between. Germline assignment: CDR1 SGHTS and CDR2 YDEGEE. DNA for the CDR3: TGTGCCAGCAGCTTGGAGGGGGTGAACACTGAAGCTTTCTTT. Protein: CASSLEGVNTEAFF.

The genes are TRBV24-1 and TRBJ2-3; maybe TRBD2 (5 bases). There are 14 residues in the CDR3. The V gene's germline CDR1 is KGHDR and CDR2 SFDVKD. V lost 3 bases and J 3 bases, leaving 9 bases between the germline ends. In DNA, the CDR3 is TGTGCCACCAGTGATAAGGACTTTACAGATACGCAGTATTTT. Translating gives CATSDKDFTDTQYF.

The chain joins TRBV7-2 to TRBJ1-1, with a tentative D call TRBD1 (5 bases). With 4 bases removed from V and 5 bases from J, the gap between germline ends came to 11 bases. The CDR3 is made up of 13 amino acids. CDR1 is SGHTA and CDR2 is FQGNSA in the germline V gene. CDR3 residues: CASSSDGGTEAFF. In DNA, the CDR3 is TGTGCCAGCAGCTCAGATGGGGGGACTGAAGCTTTCTTT.

The CDR3 region is CASSLAEGAGGYEQYF. The CDR3 coding sequence is TGTGCCAGCAGCTTAGCAGAAGGGGCGGGAGGATACGAGCAGTACTTC. V and J are TRBV13 and TRBJ2-7, with 8 bases matching TRBD2. The J segment lost 4 bases and the V segment lost 1 base, leaving 9 bases of the junction unmatched. Germline values: CDR1 PRHDT, CDR2 FYEKMQ (reference sequence). The CDR3 has 16 amino acids.

The chain combines TRBV30 with TRBJ2-1; the match to TRBD2 covers 11 bases. The V gene's germline CDR1 is GTSNPN and CDR2 SVGIG (reference sequence). After removal of 0 bases from V and 7 bases from J, the junction contained 5 bases not matched to a gene. The CDR3 contains 15 residues. CDR3 residues: CAWSVRLAGINEQFF. In DNA, the CDR3 is TGTGCCTGGAGTGTGAGACTAGCGGGAATTAATGAGCAGTTCTTC. Supplemented by reference TRBV30 and TRBJ2-1, the full variable domain reads SQTIHQWPATLVQPVGSPLSLECTVEGTSNPNLYWYRQAAGRGLQLLFYSVGIGQISSEVPQNLSASRPQDRQFILSSKKLLLSDSGFYLCAWSVRLAGINEQFFGPGTRLTVL.

In DNA form, the CDR3 reads TGCGCCAGCAGCTTGGGACTAGCGGGGGGCCCTACCTACGAGCAGTACTTC. It specifies CASSLGLAGGPTYEQYF. This rearrangement joins TRBV5-1 to TRBJ2-7, with 13 bases aligning to TRBD2. This CDR3 is built from 17 residues. Unmatched junction bases numbered 5, after V lost 0 bases and J lost 2 bases. CDR1 and CDR2 (germline): SGHRS, YFSETQ.

V usage is TRBV2 and J usage is TRBJ1-5; D is unresolved. The CDR3 covers 12 residues. CDR1 is SNHLY and CDR2 is FYNNEI in the germline V gene. Between the trimmed V and J ends, which lost 3 bases and 7 bases, there was a span of 7 bases. The CDR3: CASSETAQPQHF. The CDR3 nucleotides are TGTGCCAGCAGTGAGACTGCACAGCCCCAGCATTTT.

This chain connects TRBV11-2 to TRBJ1-1; D is perhaps TRBD1 (6 bases). Trimming took off 2 bases at V and 5 bases at J, with 12 bases between the two ends. Germline V gene sequence: CDR1 SGHAT, CDR2 FQNNGV. This CDR3 is 14 amino acids long. CDR3 amino acids: CASSLHRAWTEAFF. CDR3 coding DNA: TGTGCCAGCAGCTTACACAGGGCGTGGACTGAAGCTTTCTTT.

The sample holds a few counts of this clone. The V call is TRBV27, the J call TRBJ1-6; the match to TRBD1 covers 9 bases. Trimming cost V 6 bases and J 13 bases; bases outside gene matches: 10. Germline loops: CDR1 MNHEY, CDR2 SMNVEV (reference sequence). This CDR3 spans 14 amino acids. The CDR3 here is CASSPRQGDRPLHF. The CDR3 DNA follows: TGTGCCAGCAGCCCTAGACAGGGGGATAGGCCCCTCCACTTT.

The V gene is TRBV10-3, the J gene TRBJ1-1; no reliable D call. The CDR3 contains 11 residues. Trimming took 3 bases from V and 8 from J, leaving 7 bases between them. Per germline, CDR1 ENHRY and CDR2 SYGVKD. CDR3 nucleotide sequence: TGTGCCATCAGTGACCCCCCGGAAGCTTTCTTT. Amino acids: CAISDPPEAFF.

The chain recombines TRBV27 with TRBJ2-7; possible D gene TRBD1, 5 bases. In germline, CDR1 is MNHEY, CDR2 SMNVEV (reference sequence). The CDR3 length is 13 residues. V shed 6 bases and J shed 2 bases, with 11 bases lying between them. The CDR3 DNA reads as TGTGCCAGCAGAACAGGCCCCCCCTACGAGCAGTACTTC. It encodes CASRTGPPYEQYF.

For the CDR3, the DNA is TGTGCCAGTAGCTTCAAGAGGTCTGGAAACACCATATATTTT. Protein sequence: CASSFKRSGNTIYF. V and J are TRBV19 and TRBJ1-3; D gene ambiguous. With 6 bases removed from V and 1 base from J, the gap between germline ends came to 10 bases. CDR1 is LNHDA and CDR2 is SQIVND in the germline V gene (reference sequence). The CDR3 extends over 14 amino acids.

DNA for the CDR3: TGTGTCCCTGGGGGGGAGACCCCACTTGAGCAGTTCTTC. This sequence encodes CVPGGETPLEQFF. The rearrangement links TRBV21-1 to TRBJ2-1; TRBD2, as called in the table, went unchecked against the DNA. TRBV21-1 represents a pseudogene. The CDR3 totals 13 residues.

The V and J genes are TRBV12-3 or TRBV12-4 and TRBJ2-7; D is undetermined. V was clipped by 3 bases and J by 4 bases, with 4 bases between them. The CDR3 totals 11 residues. The CDR3: CASSFRYEQYF. DNA of the CDR3: TGTGCCAGCAGTTTTCGGTACGAGCAGTACTTC.

The chain uses TRBV13 and TRBJ1-2; the D gene is possibly TRBD1 (6 bases). With 8 bases removed from V and 4 bases from J, the gap between germline ends came to 17 bases. This CDR3 is built from 14 residues. Germline V gene data show CDR1 as PRHDT and CDR2 as FYEKMQ (reference sequence). CDR3 amino acids: CASAARGAGYGYTF. DNA of the CDR3: TGTGCCAGCGCGGCCCGGGGGGCGGGCTATGGCTACACCTTC.

The chain combines TRBV18 with TRBJ1-5; maybe TRBD1 (5 bases). The V gene lost 3 bases and the J gene lost 5 bases, with 11 bases spanning the gap. The length of the CDR3 is 14 residues. The germline CDR1 and CDR2 sequences are KGHSH and LQKENI. CDR3 sequence: CASSPQGVDQPQHF. The CDR3 nucleotides read TGTGCCAGCTCACCTCAGGGTGTTGATCAGCCCCAGCATTTT.

The gene calls are TRBV5-4 and TRBJ1-2, with 10 bases that match TRBD1. Germline trimming cut 3 bases from V and 6 bases from J; bases unmatched to any gene: 11. There are 16 residues in the CDR3. In germline, CDR1 is SGHNT, CDR2 YYREEE (reference sequence). Written as DNA, the CDR3 is TGTGCCAGCAGCTGGATCCGGATGGGACAGGGGAATGGCTACACCTTC. The encoded protein is CASSWIRMGQGNGYTF.

The chain carries TRBV9 and TRBJ2-3; 9 bases agree with TRBD2. Germline lookup yields CDR1 SGDLS and CDR2 YYNGEE. Trimming removed 1 base from V and 4 bases from J; junction bases left unmatched: 7. This CDR3 has 16 residues. The DNA for the CDR3 is TGTGCCAGCAGCGTACCGGGACTAGCAGGGGCAGATACGCAGTATTTT. It codes for CASSVPGLAGADTQYF.

This chain uses TRBV20-1 with TRBJ1-2, with D tentatively TRBD1 (5 bases). Trimming left V 3 bases short and J 4 bases short, with 12 bases between. Germline V gives CDR1 DFQATT, CDR2 SNEGSKA (reference sequence). This CDR3 has 13 amino acids. CDR3 nucleotides: TGCAGTGCTAGTGGGGGAGCGATCTATGGCTACACCTTC. Its protein is CSASGGAIYGYTF.

This clone was observed a single time. This chain links TRBV4-3 with TRBJ1-2; 7 nucleotides align to TRBD1. Germline CDR1 and CDR2: LGHNA and YSLEER. V lost 0 bases to trimming and J lost 1 base; unmatched junction nucleotides: 14. The CDR3 length is 19 residues. This chain's CDR3 is CASSQDPSPGTAFNYGYTF. DNA of the CDR3: TGCGCCAGCAGCCAAGATCCTTCACCTGGGACAGCCTTTAACTATGGCTACACCTTC.

The chain is built from TRBV30 and TRBJ1-3; D is unresolved. This CDR3 comprises 14 residues. In germline, CDR1 is GTSNPN, CDR2 SVGIG (reference sequence). Trimming took off 0 bases at V and 4 bases at J, with 10 bases between the two ends. This CDR3 reads CAWSVGGRGNTIYF. CDR3 coding DNA: TGTGCCTGGAGTGTTGGAGGGAGAGGAAACACCATATATTTT.

The chain employs TRBV28 and TRBJ1-1; a possible D gene is TRBD1 (5 bases). CDR3 length equals 13 residues. Trimming stripped 8 bases from V and 2 bases from J, with 12 bases between. Germline V CDR1 and CDR2: MDHEN, SYDVKM. The CDR3: CASGRGGNTEAFF. CDR3 coding DNA: TGTGCCAGCGGGAGGGGTGGAAACACTGAAGCTTTCTTT.

This sequence joins TRBV2 and TRBJ1-5, with 9 bases identical to TRBD1. In germline, CDR1 is SNHLY, CDR2 FYNNEI. This CDR3 has 15 amino acids. Trimming removed 6 bases from V and 6 bases from J; junction bases left unmatched: 9. The CDR3 protein is CASSTRQGVFQPQHF. In DNA form, the CDR3 reads TGTGCCAGCAGCACCAGACAGGGGGTTTTTCAGCCCCAGCATTTT.

DNA of the CDR3: TGTGCCAGCTCACCCGAGCAGGGGTATGGCTACACCTTC. It encodes CASSPEQGYGYTF. The genes are TRBV18 and TRBJ1-2; TRBD1 might be the D (6 bases). From germline, CDR1 is KGHSH and CDR2 LQKENI. CDR3 length equals 13 residues. V lost 3 bases and J lost 5, with 10 bases in between.

The V and J genes are TRBV7-2 and TRBJ2-7, with D tentatively TRBD2 (6 bases). CDR3 length equals 15 residues. The V gene's germline CDR1 is SGHTA and CDR2 FQGNSA. V shed 5 bases and J shed 0 bases, with 14 bases lying between them. This chain's CDR3 is CASSPPGRPSYEQYF. The CDR3 coding sequence is TGTGCCAGCAGCCCCCCCGGGAGACCCTCCTACGAGCAGTACTTC. The full variable domain, in which reference TRBV7-2 and TRBJ2-7 provide the parts outside the CDR3, is GAGVSQSPSNKVTEKGKDVELRCDPISGHTALYWYRQSLGQGLEFLIYFQGNSAPDKSGLPSDRFSAERTGGSVSTLTIQRTQQEDSAVYLCASSPPGRPSYEQYFGPGTRLTVT.

The chain joins TRBV14 to TRBJ2-1, with 9 bases aligning to TRBD2. The ends lost 4 bases at V and 0 bases at J; junction bases unmatched: 1. Germline values: CDR1 SGHDN, CDR2 FVKESK. The CDR3 has 15 amino acids. This CDR3 reads CASSLSGSSYNEQFF. In nucleotides, the CDR3 is TGTGCCAGCAGCCTTAGCGGGAGCTCCTACAATGAGCAGTTCTTC.

V gene TRBV19 combines with J gene TRBJ1-6; 11 bases agree with TRBD1. Germline V lookup: CDR1 LNHDA, CDR2 SQIVND (reference sequence). The CDR3 covers 15 residues. J lost 9 bases, V lost 11 bases, and 12 bases had no gene match. This chain's CDR3 is CAGGQGGVGGSPLHF. CDR3 nucleotides: TGTGCCGGGGGACAGGGGGGAGTTGGCGGTTCACCCCTCCACTTT. The full variable domain, completed using reference TRBV19 and TRBJ1-6, is DGGITQSPKYLFRKEGQNVTLSCEQNLNHDAMYWYRQDPGQGLRLIYYSQIVNDFQKGDIAEGYSVSREKKESFPLTVTSAQKNPTAFYLCAGGQGGVGGSPLHFGNGTRLTVT.

Notes on this clone: Its ends do not fully match the called genes, so a read error is possible. The V call is TRBV18, the J call TRBJ2-1, with 12 bases lining up with TRBD2. The CDR3 is 17 amino acids. The germline gives CDR1 KGHSH, CDR2 LQKENI. CDR3: CASSPRTSGIGATEQFF. The DNA for the CDR3 is TGTGCCAGCTCCCCACGGACTAGCGGGATCGGCGCGACTGAGCAGTTCTTC.